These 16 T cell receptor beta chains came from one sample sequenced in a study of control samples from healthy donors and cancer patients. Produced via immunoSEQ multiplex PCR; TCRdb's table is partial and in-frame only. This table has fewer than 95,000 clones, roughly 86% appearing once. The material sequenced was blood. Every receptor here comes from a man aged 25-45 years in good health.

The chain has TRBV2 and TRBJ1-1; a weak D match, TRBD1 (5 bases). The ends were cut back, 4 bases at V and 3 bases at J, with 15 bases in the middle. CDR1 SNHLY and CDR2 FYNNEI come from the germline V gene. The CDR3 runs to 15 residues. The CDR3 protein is CASSVWGGRDTEAFF. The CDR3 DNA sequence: TGTGCCAGCAGTGTATGGGGGGGTAGGGACACTGAAGCTTTCTTT.

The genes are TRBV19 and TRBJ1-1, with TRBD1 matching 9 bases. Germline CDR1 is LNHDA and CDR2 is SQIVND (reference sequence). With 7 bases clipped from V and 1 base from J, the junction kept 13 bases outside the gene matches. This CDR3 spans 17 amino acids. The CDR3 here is CASTPPRTGERNTEAFF. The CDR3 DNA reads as TGTGCCAGTACCCCGCCCCGGACAGGGGAGAGGAACACTGAAGCTTTCTTT.

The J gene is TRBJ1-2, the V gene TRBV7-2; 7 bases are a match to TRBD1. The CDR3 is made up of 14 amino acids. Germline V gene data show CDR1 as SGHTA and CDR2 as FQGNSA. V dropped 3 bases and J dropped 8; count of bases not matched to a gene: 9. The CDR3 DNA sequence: TGTGCCAGCAGCTTTTCAGGGGGGATTGGAGGCTACACCTTC. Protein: CASSFSGGIGGYTF.

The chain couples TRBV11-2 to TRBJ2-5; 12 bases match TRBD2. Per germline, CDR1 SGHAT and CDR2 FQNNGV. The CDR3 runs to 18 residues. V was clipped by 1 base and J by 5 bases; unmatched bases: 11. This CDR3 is CASSLGVTSGGTAETQYF. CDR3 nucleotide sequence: TGTGCCAGCAGCTTAGGAGTGACTAGCGGGGGCACCGCGGAGACCCAGTACTTC.

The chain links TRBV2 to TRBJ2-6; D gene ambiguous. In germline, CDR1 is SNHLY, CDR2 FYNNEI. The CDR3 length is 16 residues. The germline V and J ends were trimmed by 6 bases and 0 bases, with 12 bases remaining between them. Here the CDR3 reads CASRATRYSGANVLTF. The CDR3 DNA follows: TGTGCCAGCAGGGCTACACGATACTCTGGGGCCAACGTCCTGACTTTC.

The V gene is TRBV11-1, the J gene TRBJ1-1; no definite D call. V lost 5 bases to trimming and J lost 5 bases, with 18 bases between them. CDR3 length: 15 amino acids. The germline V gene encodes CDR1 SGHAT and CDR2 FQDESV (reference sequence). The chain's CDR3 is CASSPPRADITEAFF. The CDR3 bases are TGTGCCAGCAGCCCTCCTCGGGCAGATATTACTGAAGCTTTCTTT.

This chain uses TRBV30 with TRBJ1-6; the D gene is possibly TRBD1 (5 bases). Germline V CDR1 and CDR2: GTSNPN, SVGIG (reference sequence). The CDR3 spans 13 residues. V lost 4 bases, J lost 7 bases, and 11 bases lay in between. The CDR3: CAWMGLGNSPLHF. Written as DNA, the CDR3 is TGTGCCTGGATGGGGCTAGGGAATTCACCCCTCCACTTT.

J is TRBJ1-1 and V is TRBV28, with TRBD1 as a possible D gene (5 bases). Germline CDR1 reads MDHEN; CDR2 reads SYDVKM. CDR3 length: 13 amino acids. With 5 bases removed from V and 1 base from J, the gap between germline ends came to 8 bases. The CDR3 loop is CASSTTANTEAFF. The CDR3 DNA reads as TGTGCCAGCAGTACGACAGCGAACACTGAAGCTTTCTTT.

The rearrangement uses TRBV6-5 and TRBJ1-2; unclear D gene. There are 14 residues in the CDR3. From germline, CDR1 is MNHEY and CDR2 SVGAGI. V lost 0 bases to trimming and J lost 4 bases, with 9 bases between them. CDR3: CASSYSSLFYGYTF. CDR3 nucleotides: TGTGCCAGCAGTTACTCATCCCTTTTCTATGGCTACACCTTC.

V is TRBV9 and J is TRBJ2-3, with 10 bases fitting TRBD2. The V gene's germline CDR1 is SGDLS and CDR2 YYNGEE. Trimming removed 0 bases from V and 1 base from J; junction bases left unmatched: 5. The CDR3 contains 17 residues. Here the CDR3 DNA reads TGTGCCAGCAGCGTAGCTTTGAGCGGGGGGGGCACAGATACGCAGTATTTT. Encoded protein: CASSVALSGGGTDTQYF.

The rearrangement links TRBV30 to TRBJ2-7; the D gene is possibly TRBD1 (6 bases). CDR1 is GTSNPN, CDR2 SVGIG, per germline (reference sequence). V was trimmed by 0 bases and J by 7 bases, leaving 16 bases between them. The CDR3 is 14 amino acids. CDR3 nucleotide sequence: TGTGCCTGGAGTGTGGGTCAGGGGCCTTGGGAGCAGTACTTC. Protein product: CAWSVGQGPWEQYF.

The CDR3 spells CASSDYGQGLACGNTEAFF. The DNA for the CDR3 is TGTGCCAGCAGTGACTACGGACAGGGACTTGCATGCGGTAACACTGAAGCTTTCTTT. The V and J genes are TRBV6-4 and TRBJ1-1; 8 bases match TRBD1. J gave up 2 bases and V 1 base, and 15 bases lay outside the gene matches. Germline V CDR1 and CDR2: MRHNA, SNTAGT. The CDR3 extends over 19 amino acids.

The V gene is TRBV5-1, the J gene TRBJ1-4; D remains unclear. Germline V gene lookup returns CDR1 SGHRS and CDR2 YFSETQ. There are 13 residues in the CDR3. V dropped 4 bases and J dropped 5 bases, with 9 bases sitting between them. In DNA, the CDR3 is TGCGCCAGCAGCACCACGGGGAATGAAAAACTGTTTTTT. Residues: CASSTTGNEKLFF.

The CDR3 sequence is CATSLKRGGAWYQHF. The DNA for the CDR3 is TGTGCCACCAGCCTAAAAAGGGGCGGGGCTTGGTATCAGCATTTT. This sequence joins TRBV15 and TRBJ1-5, with D maybe TRBD1 (5 bases). Germline values: CDR1 LNHNV, CDR2 YYDKDF (reference sequence). The CDR3 is 15 amino acids. V gave up 5 bases and J gave up 13 bases, with 24 bases separating them.

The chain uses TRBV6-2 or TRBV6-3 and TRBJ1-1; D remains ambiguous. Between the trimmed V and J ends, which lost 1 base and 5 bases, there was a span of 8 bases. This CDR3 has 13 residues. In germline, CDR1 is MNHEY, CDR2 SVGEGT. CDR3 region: CASSYFGETEAFF. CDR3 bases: TGTGCCAGCAGTTACTTTGGGGAGACTGAAGCTTTCTTT.

The CDR3 DNA reads TGTGCCAGCAGTCGACAGGGGGCGAGGGGCTACACCTTC. Translation gives CASSRQGARGYTF. The genes are TRBV27 and TRBJ1-2, with 10 bases identical to TRBD1. The CDR3 sequence is 13 residues long. Germline V gives CDR1 MNHEY, CDR2 SMNVEV (reference sequence). The trim removed 5 bases at V and 8 bases at J, leaving 5 bases unmatched.